These T cell receptor beta chains were read from a single sample in a study of CD8+CD57+ T cells in acquired aplastic anemia. A single record per CDR3 protein comes from TCRdb applying MiXCR to the reads. The table has about 190,000 distinct CDR3 sequences, more than 45% seen once. Sequenced sample: sorted CD4+, CD8+, or CD8+CD57+ T cells (not recorded which) from PBMCs. The receptors stem from a human donor with aplastic anemia. The CDR3 runs from the conserved cysteine through the conserved F or W. Each record gives: J gene, D gene, V gene, clone size, CDR3 protein, CDR3 DNA. D genes are given only for firm matches. Some rows have no size entry. The others give once, few or many, or a class for an expanded clone.

j_call: TRBJ2-7; d_call: TRBD2; v_call: TRBV20-1; clone_size: many; cdr3_aa: CSAVGPSGRAEQYF; cdr3_nt: TGCAGTGCTGTGGGCCCTAGCGGGAGGGCCGAGCAGTACTTC
j_call: TRBJ2-1; d_call: TRBD2; v_call: TRBV9; clone_size: many; cdr3_aa: CASSVDSGGYNEQFF; cdr3_nt: TGTGCCAGCAGCGTAGATTCGGGGGGGTACAATGAGCAGTTCTTC
j_call: TRBJ1-5; d_call: .; v_call: TRBV28; clone_size: few; cdr3_aa: CASNGPRDQPQHF; cdr3_nt: TGTGCCAGCAATGGTCCGCGGGATCAGCCCCAGCATTTT
j_call: TRBJ1-1; d_call: .; v_call: TRBV10-2; clone_size: many; cdr3_aa: CASSVWGRDTEAFF; cdr3_nt: TGCGCCAGCAGTGTCTGGGGCAGGGACACTGAAGCTTTCTTT
j_call: TRBJ2-7; d_call: TRBD2; v_call: TRBV11-3; clone_size: many; cdr3_aa: CASSLTSGNDEQYF; cdr3_nt: TGTGCCAGCAGCTTAACTAGCGGGAATGACGAGCAGTACTTC
j_call: TRBJ2-6; d_call: .; v_call: TRBV28; clone_size: once; cdr3_aa: CASSLFRGRSSLGSNVLTF; cdr3_nt: TGTGCCAGCAGTTTATTTCGGGGGCGCTCCTCTTTGGGGTCCAACGTCCTGACTTTC
j_call: TRBJ1-1; d_call: .; v_call: TRBV7-6; clone_size: .; cdr3_aa: CASSRGASNTEAFF; cdr3_nt: TGTGCCAGCAGCCGAGGGGCCTCGAACACTGAAGCTTTCTTT
j_call: TRBJ1-5; d_call: .; v_call: TRBV2; clone_size: few; cdr3_aa: CASSLGQSSNQPQHF; cdr3_nt: TGTGCCAGCAGCCTCGGACAGTCCTCTAATCAGCCCCAGCATTTT
j_call: TRBJ2-1; d_call: .; v_call: TRBV2; clone_size: many; cdr3_aa: CASSETPEGEQFF; cdr3_nt: TGTGCCAGCAGTGAGACCCCGGAGGGTGAGCAGTTCTTC
j_call: TRBJ2-1; d_call: .; v_call: TRBV3-1; clone_size: many; cdr3_aa: CASSRINEQFF; cdr3_nt: TGTGCCAGCAGCCGAATCAATGAGCAGTTCTTC
j_call: TRBJ2-1; d_call: TRBD2; v_call: TRBV24-1; clone_size: .; cdr3_aa: CATSDPTSGRLDEQFF; cdr3_nt: TGTGCCACCAGTGACCCGACTAGCGGGAGACTCGATGAGCAGTTCTTC
j_call: TRBJ2-5; d_call: TRBD2; v_call: TRBV24-1; clone_size: .; cdr3_aa: CATSPGLAETQYF; cdr3_nt: TGTGCCACCAGTCCGGGACTAGCTGAGACCCAGTACTTC
j_call: TRBJ2-2; d_call: .; v_call: TRBV4-1; clone_size: .; cdr3_aa: CASSQVRGELFF; cdr3_nt: TGCGCCAGCAGCCAAGTGCGGGGGGAGCTGTTTTTT
j_call: TRBJ1-2; d_call: .; v_call: TRBV7-3; clone_size: .; cdr3_aa: CASSYGLAYGYTF; cdr3_nt: TGTGCCAGCAGCTACGGACTCGCCTATGGCTACACCTTC
j_call: TRBJ2-7; d_call: .; v_call: TRBV20-1; clone_size: .; cdr3_aa: CSARGLQGTGAPYEQYF; cdr3_nt: TGCAGTGCTAGAGGACTTCAGGGTACTGGGGCCCCCTACGAGCAGTACTTC
j_call: TRBJ2-3; d_call: TRBD2; v_call: TRBV11-1; clone_size: many; cdr3_aa: CASSFRLAGDLTDTQYF; cdr3_nt: TGTGCCAGCAGCTTCCGACTAGCGGGGGATCTCACAGATACGCAGTATTTT
j_call: TRBJ2-7; d_call: TRBD1; v_call: TRBV5-1; clone_size: many; cdr3_aa: CASSWGGGQGRNEQYF; cdr3_nt: TGCGCCAGCAGCTGGGGAGGGGGACAGGGGAGGAACGAGCAGTACTTC
j_call: TRBJ1-1; d_call: .; v_call: TRBV24-1; clone_size: .; cdr3_aa: CATSDCCDRYTEAFF; cdr3_nt: TGTGCCACCAGTGATTGTTGTGACAGATACACTGAAGCTTTCTTT
j_call: TRBJ2-1; d_call: TRBD2; v_call: TRBV20-1; clone_size: .; cdr3_aa: CSARGLAGIHGQFF; cdr3_nt: TGCAGTGCTAGAGGACTAGCGGGAATTCATGGGCAGTTCTTC
j_call: TRBJ2-7; d_call: TRBD1; v_call: TRBV19; clone_size: few; cdr3_aa: CASSMAPDRAYEQYF; cdr3_nt: TGTGCCAGTAGTATGGCGCCGGACAGGGCTTACGAGCAGTACTTC
j_call: TRBJ2-3; d_call: TRBD1; v_call: TRBV5-1; clone_size: many; cdr3_aa: CASSLQPTGADTQYF; cdr3_nt: TGCGCCAGCAGCTTGCAGCCCACAGGGGCGGATACGCAGTATTTT
j_call: TRBJ2-7; d_call: TRBD2; v_call: TRBV2; clone_size: many; cdr3_aa: CASSRTSGSNEQYF; cdr3_nt: TGTGCCAGCAGCAGGACTAGCGGGAGCAACGAGCAGTACTTC
j_call: TRBJ2-3; d_call: TRBD2; v_call: TRBV6-1; clone_size: .; cdr3_aa: CASTPLAGGGTDTQYF; cdr3_nt: TGTGCCAGCACACCACTAGCGGGAGGTGGCACAGATACGCAGTATTTT
j_call: TRBJ2-3; d_call: TRBD2; v_call: TRBV4-3; clone_size: .; cdr3_aa: CASSQETSGSRGQYF; cdr3_nt: TGCGCCAGCAGCCAAGAAACTAGCGGGAGTCGGGGGCAGTATTTT
j_call: TRBJ2-4; d_call: TRBD2; v_call: TRBV5-1; clone_size: .; cdr3_aa: CASSAGSTSGTHIQYF; cdr3_nt: TGCGCCAGCAGCGCGGGGAGTACTAGCGGGACTCACATTCAGTACTTC